The present T cell receptor (beta chain) was sequenced within a study of T cell responses to AZD1222 COVID-19 vaccine. Findings and limits, study-wide: Scientists sampled the repertoires only once the peak T cell response had passed. Most donors were white British and more were female, and clonal diversity was possibly underestimated.

A word on this clone: The antigen is undetermined.

The CDR3 extends over 16 amino acids. V gave up 0 bases and J gave up 2 bases; unmatched junction bases: 6. Per the germline V gene, CDR1 is SGDLS and CDR2 is YYNGEE. Assay: immunoSEQ multiplex PCR; the TCRdb copy retains only in-frame clones and omits some. The table has approximately 190,000 clones, approximately 91% seen once. The sequences come from peripheral blood, collected on day 0 of AZD1222 vaccination. This clonotype originated in an adult in good health. This chain uses TRBV9 with TRBJ2-7; 9 nucleotides match TRBD2. The CDR3 nucleotides are TGTGCCAGCAGCGTAGATAGCGGGGGCCTTCCCTACGAGCAGTACTTC. This sequence encodes CASSVDSGGLPYEQYF.